A selection of T cell receptor beta chains follows, all from one sample in a study of CD8+CD57+ T cells in acquired aplastic anemia. TCRdb re-analysed the reads in MiXCR, keeping a single row per CDR3 protein. Here the sample spans about 160,000 distinct CDR3 sequences, 70% to 75% being singletons. The specimen was sorted CD4+, CD8+, or CD8+CD57+ T cells (not recorded which) from PBMCs. The receptors were gathered from a human donor with aplastic anemia. Each CDR3 is given with its conserved first and last residue. The D gene is left open where the match is weak. Part of the rows lack a size; the others show once, few, many or a class for expanded clones.

d_call j_call v_call clone_size cdr3_aa cdr3_nt
TRBD2 TRBJ2-7 TRBV10-3 - CAISATSGGHYEQYF TGTGCCATCAGTGCGACTAGCGGAGGGCACTACGAGCAGTACTTC
TRBD2 TRBJ2-5 TRBV9 - CASSGGLAAQETQYF TGTGCCAGCAGCGGGGGACTAGCGGCCCAAGAGACCCAGTACTTC
TRBD2 TRBJ2-1 TRBV6-4 many CASSDGTRDLVEQFF TGTGCCAGCAGTGATGGGACTAGAGACCTCGTTGAGCAGTTCTTC
- TRBJ1-2 TRBV6-1 many CASSEGPAQPNYGYTF TGTGCCAGCAGTGAAGGTCCGGCACAGCCAAACTATGGCTACACCTTC
TRBD2 TRBJ2-2 TRBV10-3 - CAISDPPSGRAGELFF TGTGCCATCAGTGACCCCCCTAGCGGTAGGGCCGGGGAGCTGTTTTTT
- TRBJ1-2 TRBV19 - CASKNRDDYGYTF TGTGCCAGTAAGAACAGGGACGACTATGGCTACACCTTC
- TRBJ1-1 TRBV29-1 once CSVHGGRGLPNTEAFF TGCAGCGTTCATGGGGGGCGAGGGCTGCCGAACACTGAAGCTTTCTTT
TRBD2 TRBJ2-7 TRBV20-1 once CSARDVREGRYEQYF TGCAGTGCTAGAGATGTTCGGGAGGGCCGCTACGAGCAGTACTTC
- TRBJ1-1 TRBV9 - CASSPYNTEDFF TGTGCCAGCAGCCCTTATAACACTGAAGATTTCTTT
- TRBJ2-2 TRBV29-1 few CSVVGITGELFF TGCAGCGTTGTAGGGATCACCGGGGAGCTGTTTTTT
- TRBJ1-1 TRBV7-8 few CASSLIMVGAFF TGTGCCAGCAGCTTAATTATGGTTGGAGCTTTCTTT
- TRBJ1-1 TRBV7-8 few CASSARNMNTEAFF TGTGCCAGCAGCGCCCGAAACATGAACACTGAAGCTTTCTTT
TRBD1 TRBJ2-7 TRBV6-1 - CASSLGQILYEQYF TGTGCCAGCAGCCTGGGACAGATCCTCTACGAGCAGTACTTC
- TRBJ2-3 TRBV6-5 - CASSPPGTDTQYF TGTGCCAGCAGTCCCCCTGGGACAGATACGCAGTATTTT
- TRBJ2-5 TRBV9 many CASSAPREETQYF TGTGCCAGCAGCGCTCCCAGGGAGGAGACCCAGTACTTC
- TRBJ2-1 TRBV12-5 once CASGPSGFSYNEQFF TGTGCTAGTGGTCCCAGCGGATTCTCCTACAATGAGCAGTTCTTC
TRBD2 TRBJ2-7 TRBV12-3/TRBV12-4 - CASSRLVAGRVHEQYF TGTGCCAGCAGCCGACTAGTCGCGGGGAGGGTCCACGAGCAGTACTTC
TRBD1 TRBJ1-5 TRBV19 - CASSNPETGDYNEHF TGTGCCAGTAGTAACCCCGAGACAGGGGACTACAATGAGCATTTT
- TRBJ2-7 TRBV7-2 - CASSPGPVGEQYF TGTGCCAGCAGCCCGGGACCGGTGGGAGAGCAGTACTTC
TRBD1 TRBJ1-1 TRBV20-1 - CSARGQINTEAFF TGCAGTGCTAGGGGACAGATAAACACTGAAGCTTTCTTT
- TRBJ2-5 TRBV15 - CATSGRRTIETQCF TGTGCCACCAGCGGCCGAAGGACGATCGAGACCCAGTGCTTC
TRBD1 TRBJ2-5 TRBV20-1 - CSARVLTGETQYF TGCAGTGCTAGAGTCCTGACAGGGGAGACCCAGTACTTC
- TRBJ2-7 TRBV7-9 few CASSPGREQYF TGTGCCAGCAGCCCCGGGCGGGAGCAGTACTTC
- TRBJ1-2 TRBV19 - CASTDSVGYTF TGTGCCAGTACGGATTCAGTTGGCTACACCTTC
TRBD1 TRBJ2-4 TRBV11-2 - CASSPAGTGTGLYF TGTGCCAGCAGCCCAGCCGGGACAGGGACCGGGTTGTACTTC
- TRBJ1-5 TRBV7-9 - CASTQWAGGPQHF TGTGCCAGCACCCAATGGGCGGGGGGGCCCCAGCATTTT
TRBD1 TRBJ1-4 TRBV9 - CASSSTGERGEKLFF TGTGCCAGCAGCTCGACAGGGGAAAGAGGTGAAAAACTGTTTTTT